This T cell receptor beta chain was observed in a study of cytomegalovirus exposure and HLA in healthy donors. J was trimmed by 6 bases and V by 0 bases; bases with no gene match: 9. From germline, CDR1 is LGHNA and CDR2 YSLEER. The CDR3 spans 17 residues. Amplification used 60 Vbeta primers and 13 Jbeta primers. The assay was immunoSEQ multiplex PCR, and TCRdb's table has in-frame clones only and misses some. The table includes under 200,000 clones, 80% to 90% detected once. The sequence was collected from a man aged 18 to 29 in good health and CMV-seropositive. The specimen sequenced was PBMCs. The chain is built from TRBV4-3 and TRBJ2-1; 9 positions match TRBD1. CDR3 protein: CASSQEFTGTGSNEQFF. In DNA form, the CDR3 reads TGCGCCAGCAGCCAAGAATTTACCGGGACAGGGTCCAATGAGCAGTTCTTC.